This T cell receptor (beta chain) was profiled in a study of T cells in Graves' hyperthyroidism and ophthalmopathy. TCR beta CDR3 region amplification was performed from RNA transcripts. The TCR CDR3 first-round RT-PCR relied on the HTBI primer set. MiXCR, applied by TCRdb to the multiplex PCR reads, yields one record per CDR3 protein. The sample lists 700,000 to 950,000 distinct CDR3 sequences, just over 35% seen once, with roughly 30% in the top ten. Study-level points and caveats: Ophthalmopathy was distinguished from stable hyperthyroidism by 13 V-J signatures.

This clonotype was detected ten times or more. Antigen specificity is unknown. The junction had 6 bases not matched to a gene; V was cut back by 6 bases and J by 5 bases. CDR3 length: 14 amino acids. Germline V gene lookup returns CDR1 LNHDA and CDR2 SQIVND (reference sequence). This TCR was sampled from a woman aged 40 to 49 with Graves' hyperthyroidism. The chain employs TRBV19 and TRBJ2-2; 7 positions match TRBD1. The sequenced sample consisted of blood. CDR3 nucleotides: TGTGCCAGTAGGACTGACAGGGCGACCGGGGAGCTGTTTTTT. Its translation is CASRTDRATGELFF.